The rows below give T cell receptor beta chains drawn from one sample of a study of T cell repertoires in cytomegalovirus infection. Via MiXCR, TCRdb re-called the reads, giving one row per CDR3 protein. Here the sample spans about 440,000 distinct CDR3 sequences, about 33% being singletons. Sequencing was performed on PBMCs. The receptors come from a human donor in good health (CMV status not recorded). Some clones in this sample may be carry-over from other donors' samples. Both conserved end residues are part of each CDR3. A D gene is named only where the DNA matches it firmly. Clone size appears in some rows only: once, few, many, or a class for an expanded clone.

CDR3 DNA: TGCGCCAGCAGGGAAGGGGGCGAGTACTTC; CDR3 protein: CASREGGEYF; J gene: TRBJ2-7; V gene: TRBV10-2; D gene: TRBD1; clone size: -; CDR3 length: 10
CDR3 DNA: TGTGCCAGCAGCCTCGCTGGACTGGGCTACGAGCAGTACTTC; CDR3 protein: CASSLAGLGYEQYF; J gene: TRBJ2-7; V gene: TRBV11-2; D gene: -; clone size: few; CDR3 length: 14
CDR3 DNA: TGTGCCAGCAGCTTCCTCAGGGGAGTGGAGGAGAAAACTGAAGCTTTCTTT; CDR3 protein: CASSFLRGVEEKTEAFF; J gene: TRBJ1-1; V gene: TRBV11-1; D gene: -; clone size: -; CDR3 length: 17
CDR3 DNA: TGCGCCAGCAGTCCCCCTGACCGGGACAGGGGGCTGACCTACAATGAGCAGTTCTTC; CDR3 protein: CASSPPDRDRGLTYNEQFF; J gene: TRBJ2-1; V gene: TRBV23-1; D gene: TRBD1; clone size: -; CDR3 length: 19
CDR3 DNA: TGTGCCAGCAGCCGTTGGAGCAATCAGCCCCAGCATTTT; CDR3 protein: CASSRWSNQPQHF; J gene: TRBJ1-5; V gene: TRBV7-2; D gene: -; clone size: many; CDR3 length: 13
CDR3 DNA: TGTGCCACCAGCAGAGATCGGGCGGATGTCGGGACCCAGTACTTC; CDR3 protein: CATSRDRADVGTQYF; J gene: TRBJ2-5; V gene: TRBV15; D gene: -; clone size: -; CDR3 length: 15
CDR3 DNA: TGTACCAGTATGCAGGGGTTACGCAATCAGCCCCAGCATTTT; CDR3 protein: CTSMQGLRNQPQHF; J gene: TRBJ1-5; V gene: TRBV19; D gene: -; clone size: -; CDR3 length: 14
CDR3 DNA: TGTGCCACCAGCAGGGTGGACCGCACCTACGAGCAGTACTTC; CDR3 protein: CATSRVDRTYEQYF; J gene: TRBJ2-7; V gene: TRBV15; D gene: -; clone size: -; CDR3 length: 14
CDR3 DNA: TGTGCCAGCAGCTCCATCGAGAGGGGTGACTATGGCTACACCTTC; CDR3 protein: CASSSIERGDYGYTF; J gene: TRBJ1-2; V gene: TRBV11-2; D gene: -; clone size: -; CDR3 length: 15
CDR3 DNA: TGTGCCAGCAGGCAACCGCCAGGACCCTCTGGAAACACCATATATTTT; CDR3 protein: CASRQPPGPSGNTIYF; J gene: TRBJ1-3; V gene: TRBV2; D gene: -; clone size: -; CDR3 length: 16
CDR3 DNA: TGTGCCAGCACCCCATCGGGTAGCGGGGGGGTTACGAATGAGCAGTTCTTC; CDR3 protein: CASTPSGSGGVTNEQFF; J gene: TRBJ2-1; V gene: TRBV6-8; D gene: TRBD2; clone size: -; CDR3 length: 17
CDR3 DNA: TGTGCTAGTGGTTTTCCAGGGGGTGAAGCTTACTTT; CDR3 protein: CASGFPGGEAYF; J gene: TRBJ1-1; V gene: TRBV12-5; D gene: TRBD1; clone size: -; CDR3 length: 12
CDR3 DNA: TGTGCCAGCAGTCCAAATAGCGGGTGGAACACCGGGGAGCTGTTTTTT; CDR3 protein: CASSPNSGWNTGELFF; J gene: TRBJ2-2; V gene: TRBV25-1; D gene: TRBD2; clone size: few; CDR3 length: 16
CDR3 DNA: TGTGCCAGCAGTACGGTTGGCGAGCAGTACTTC; CDR3 protein: CASSTVGEQYF; J gene: TRBJ2-7; V gene: TRBV6-2/TRBV6-3; D gene: -; clone size: few; CDR3 length: 11
CDR3 DNA: TGTGCCAGTCGGAATTACAGGGGGGAAAACACCGGGGAGCTGTTTTTT; CDR3 protein: CASRNYRGENTGELFF; J gene: TRBJ2-2; V gene: TRBV19; D gene: TRBD1; clone size: few; CDR3 length: 16
CDR3 DNA: TGTGCCAGCAGCTCCCTGGACAGTTTGAACACTGAAGCTTTCTTT; CDR3 protein: CASSSLDSLNTEAFF; J gene: TRBJ1-1; V gene: TRBV7-2; D gene: -; clone size: many; CDR3 length: 15
CDR3 DNA: TGTGCCAGCAGACGGGACTTCGACTACAATGAGCAGTTCTTC; CDR3 protein: CASRRDFDYNEQFF; J gene: TRBJ2-1; V gene: TRBV6-8; D gene: -; clone size: -; CDR3 length: 14
CDR3 DNA: TGCAGTGCTAGAGCTGACAGGGGCGAAAAAACTTATAGCAATCAGCCCCAGCATTTT; CDR3 protein: CSARADRGEKTYSNQPQHF; J gene: TRBJ1-5; V gene: TRBV20-1; D gene: TRBD1; clone size: -; CDR3 length: 19
CDR3 DNA: TGTGCCAGCAGCTTATGGGACCTCTCAGAGGAGCAGTTCTTC; CDR3 protein: CASSLWDLSEEQFF; J gene: TRBJ2-1; V gene: TRBV11-2; D gene: -; clone size: many; CDR3 length: 14
CDR3 DNA: TGTGCCAGCAGGCCCAGCAGGGGCAAGGACACCGGGGAGCTGTTTTTT; CDR3 protein: CASRPSRGKDTGELFF; J gene: TRBJ2-2; V gene: TRBV7-6; D gene: -; clone size: many; CDR3 length: 16
CDR3 DNA: TGTGCCAGCAGCTTATACGAGAACACTGAAGCTTTCTTT; CDR3 protein: CASSLYENTEAFF; J gene: TRBJ1-1; V gene: TRBV7-8; D gene: -; clone size: many; CDR3 length: 13
CDR3 DNA: TGTGCCAGCAGCTCGGACAGTGTGACTGAAGCTTTCTTT; CDR3 protein: CASSSDSVTEAFF; J gene: TRBJ1-1; V gene: TRBV6-6; D gene: -; clone size: -; CDR3 length: 13
CDR3 DNA: TGTGCCAGCAGTTTATCGTACAGGAAGATTAGCAATCAGCCCCAGCATTTT; CDR3 protein: CASSLSYRKISNQPQHF; J gene: TRBJ1-5; V gene: TRBV28; D gene: -; clone size: few; CDR3 length: 17
CDR3 DNA: TGTGCCAGCAGTAGCCGGGACCTCAATCAGCCCCAGCATTTT; CDR3 protein: CASSSRDLNQPQHF; J gene: TRBJ1-5; V gene: TRBV12-3/TRBV12-4; D gene: -; clone size: -; CDR3 length: 14
CDR3 DNA: TGTGCCAGTAGTGGGGATGCGAACACCGGGGAGCTGTTTTTT; CDR3 protein: CASSGDANTGELFF; J gene: TRBJ2-2; V gene: TRBV19; D gene: -; clone size: few; CDR3 length: 14
CDR3 DNA: TGTGCCAGCAGTCCCGGGACAGGGGGAAAGTTTAACTATGGCTACACCTTC; CDR3 protein: CASSPGTGGKFNYGYTF; J gene: TRBJ1-2; V gene: TRBV6-5; D gene: TRBD1; clone size: once; CDR3 length: 17
CDR3 DNA: TGTGCCAGCTCTCCGACCTCTGGAAACACCATATATTTT; CDR3 protein: CASSPTSGNTIYF; J gene: TRBJ1-3; V gene: TRBV28; D gene: -; clone size: -; CDR3 length: 13
CDR3 DNA: TGTGCCAGCAGCCCCTCCGGGCCAGGGGAGCTGTTTTTT; CDR3 protein: CASSPSGPGELFF; J gene: TRBJ2-2; V gene: TRBV7-6; D gene: -; clone size: many; CDR3 length: 13
CDR3 DNA: TGCGCCAGCAGCCCGGACAGGGCGGGCAAAAACATTCAGTACTTC; CDR3 protein: CASSPDRAGKNIQYF; J gene: TRBJ2-4; V gene: TRBV4-3; D gene: TRBD1; clone size: few; CDR3 length: 15
CDR3 DNA: TGTGCCAGCAGTTTAGACGGGACGGGATATACGCAGTATTTT; CDR3 protein: CASSLDGTGYTQYF; J gene: TRBJ2-3; V gene: TRBV28; D gene: -; clone size: many; CDR3 length: 14
CDR3 DNA: TGTGCCAGCAGCCAAGACGTTTCGGGTTTCTCCTACGAGCAGTACTTC; CDR3 protein: CASSQDVSGFSYEQYF; J gene: TRBJ2-7; V gene: TRBV3-1; D gene: -; clone size: -; CDR3 length: 16
CDR3 DNA: TGTGCCAGCAGTTTAACCGGGACAGGCGTTCGAGGGGACAATGAGCAGTTCTTC; CDR3 protein: CASSLTGTGVRGDNEQFF; J gene: TRBJ2-1; V gene: TRBV6-1; D gene: TRBD1; clone size: -; CDR3 length: 18
CDR3 DNA: TGTGCCAGTAGTCGAACCGATGCTAGCACAGATACGCAGTATTTT; CDR3 protein: CASSRTDASTDTQYF; J gene: TRBJ2-3; V gene: TRBV19; D gene: -; clone size: few; CDR3 length: 15
CDR3 DNA: TGTGCCACCAGTGGAGTGGATGACCCCTACGAGCAGTACTTC; CDR3 protein: CATSGVDDPYEQYF; J gene: TRBJ2-7; V gene: TRBV24-1; D gene: -; clone size: few; CDR3 length: 14
CDR3 DNA: TGTGCCAGCAGCCTAGCGGGGGTCACCAATGAGCAGTTCTTC; CDR3 protein: CASSLAGVTNEQFF; J gene: TRBJ2-1; V gene: TRBV7-2; D gene: TRBD2; clone size: -; CDR3 length: 14
CDR3 DNA: TGTGCCAGTAGTGTCCTGACAGGGCCTGAAGCTTTCTTT; CDR3 protein: CASSVLTGPEAFF; J gene: TRBJ1-1; V gene: TRBV19; D gene: TRBD1; clone size: -; CDR3 length: 13
CDR3 DNA: TGTGCCAGCAGCTCGGGACTGAGGAACACTGAAGCTTTCTTT; CDR3 protein: CASSSGLRNTEAFF; J gene: TRBJ1-1; V gene: TRBV27; D gene: -; clone size: many; CDR3 length: 14
CDR3 DNA: TGCAGTGCCGAGGGGGGTGGCTACGAGCAGTACTTC; CDR3 protein: CSAEGGGYEQYF; J gene: TRBJ2-7; V gene: TRBV20-1; D gene: -; clone size: -; CDR3 length: 12
CDR3 DNA: TGTGCCAGCTGTCGCCGGGACAGGGGGCCCCTCGTGATCTACACCTTC; CDR3 protein: CASCRRDRGPLVIYTF; J gene: TRBJ1-2; V gene: TRBV12-3/TRBV12-4; D gene: TRBD1; clone size: few; CDR3 length: 16
CDR3 DNA: TGTGCCAGCAGCAAGGGAGGAGAGACCCAGTACTTC; CDR3 protein: CASSKGGETQYF; J gene: TRBJ2-5; V gene: TRBV7-2; D gene: -; clone size: many; CDR3 length: 12
CDR3 DNA: TGTGCCAGCTCACCACCCGACGCACGGCGGGCCTATGGCTACACCTTC; CDR3 protein: CASSPPDARRAYGYTF; J gene: TRBJ1-2; V gene: TRBV18; D gene: -; clone size: few; CDR3 length: 16
CDR3 DNA: TGTGCCAGTAAGGTGGAAGGGGTAAATAACTATGGCTACACCTTC; CDR3 protein: CASKVEGVNNYGYTF; J gene: TRBJ1-2; V gene: TRBV19; D gene: -; clone size: -; CDR3 length: 15
CDR3 DNA: TGTGCCAGCAGCCAAGGCCACCTACTAGCGGGGGGGATGTACGAGCAGTACTTC; CDR3 protein: CASSQGHLLAGGMYEQYF; J gene: TRBJ2-7; V gene: TRBV3-1; D gene: TRBD2; clone size: -; CDR3 length: 18
CDR3 DNA: TGTGCCAGTAGTATAGATCGGGATTGGGGGACGGTCGGGGAGCTGTTTTTT; CDR3 protein: CASSIDRDWGTVGELFF; J gene: TRBJ2-2; V gene: TRBV19; D gene: -; clone size: once; CDR3 length: 17
CDR3 DNA: TGTGCCAGCAGCTTGGGGGGGTCGAACACTGAAGCTTTCTTT; CDR3 protein: CASSLGGSNTEAFF; J gene: TRBJ1-1; V gene: TRBV5-4; D gene: -; clone size: once; CDR3 length: 14
CDR3 DNA: TGTGCCAGCAGTCTGGGACTAGCGGGGCTACCTAGCTCCTACAATGAGCAGTGCTTC; CDR3 protein: CASSLGLAGLPSSYNEQCF; J gene: TRBJ2-1; V gene: TRBV6-2/TRBV6-3; D gene: TRBD2; clone size: -; CDR3 length: 19
CDR3 DNA: TGTGCCGCTTCAGGGGTAAAGGGTTCACCCCTCCACTTT; CDR3 protein: CAASGVKGSPLHF; J gene: TRBJ1-6; V gene: TRBV6-1; D gene: -; clone size: many; CDR3 length: 13
CDR3 DNA: TGTGCCAGCAGGGGGGACGAATCCTACGAGCAGTACTTC; CDR3 protein: CASRGDESYEQYF; J gene: TRBJ2-7; V gene: TRBV6-2/TRBV6-3; D gene: -; clone size: -; CDR3 length: 13